Reported below is one T cell receptor beta chain. Unique molecular identifiers were present on the cDNA, and a universal primer site came from template switching. One entry per CDR3 protein, called by TCRdb with MiXCR from the 5' RACE reads. The sample yields some 1,700,000 distinct CDR3 sequences, under 35% seen once. The data were obtained in a study of identical twins. CDR3 length: 12 residues. Germline lookup yields CDR1 DFQATT and CDR2 SNEGSKA (reference sequence). The TCR was taken from a newborn girl in good health. The V and J genes are TRBV20-1 and TRBJ1-4, with 7 bases identical to TRBD1. Sequencing was performed on cord blood. CDR3: CRDQGEDEKLFF. The CDR3, as DNA: TGCAGAGACCAGGGGGAGGATGAAAAACTGTTTTTT.